Following are 15 T cell receptor beta chains from one sample sequenced in a study of shared clonotypes between healthy human individuals. Terminally differentiated effector memory CD45RA+ cells were left out of the naive CD8 fraction, which was CD45RO-negative and positively selected for CCR7. The data were produced by immunoSEQ multiplex PCR, yet TCRdb's version contains in-frame clones alone and is incomplete. The sample lists 2 million to 2.5 million clones; approximately 94% were seen once. Sequencing was carried out using naive CD8+ T cells sorted from blood. The source of these receptors is a man aged 18 to 30 in good health.

With regard to this clone: Other nucleotide sequences from this sample produce the same CDR3. The rearrangement links TRBV9 to TRBJ1-1, with D perhaps TRBD1 (6 bases). The CDR3 has 15 residues. CDR1 is SGDLS and CDR2 is YYNGEE in the germline V gene. Between the trimmed V and J ends, which lost 0 bases and 0 bases, there was a span of 9 bases. This chain's CDR3 is CASSVGTGLNTEAFF. CDR3 coding DNA: TGTGCCAGCAGCGTAGGAACAGGGCTGAACACTGAAGCTTTCTTT.

The chain carries TRBV13 and TRBJ1-6; tentative D call: TRBD1 (5 bases). The CDR3 consists of 15 residues. Germline V lookup: CDR1 PRHDT, CDR2 FYEKMQ (reference sequence). V lost 5 bases and J 7 bases, leaving 15 bases between the germline ends. In nucleotides, the CDR3 is TGTGCCAGCAGCGCAGAACTGGGGCAGAATTCACCCCTCCACTTT. This encodes CASSAELGQNSPLHF.

The chain carries TRBV4-1 and TRBJ1-2, with D tentatively TRBD1 (6 bases). The CDR3 is 16 amino acids. CDR1 is MGHRA, CDR2 YSYEKL, per germline. V was clipped by 0 bases and J by 6 bases, with 17 bases between them. This CDR3 is CASSQEPEGGEDGYTF. CDR3 sequence (DNA): TGCGCCAGCAGCCAAGAACCTGAGGGGGGAGAGGATGGCTACACCTTC.

V gene TRBV27 combines with J gene TRBJ2-7; TRBD1 aligns across 7 bases. The CDR3 consists of 13 residues. CDR1 and CDR2 from the germline V gene are MNHEY and SMNVEV (reference sequence). V dropped 6 bases and J dropped 6; count of bases not matched to a gene: 8. The CDR3: CASSPETGPEQYF. In DNA, the CDR3 is TGTGCCAGCAGCCCAGAGACAGGGCCCGAGCAGTACTTC.

V is TRBV7-9 and J is TRBJ2-3; weak D call: TRBD2 (6 bases). Trimming removed 4 bases at V and 0 bases at J, with 8 bases between. Germline values: CDR1 SEHNR, CDR2 FQNEAQ (reference sequence). The CDR3 has 14 amino acids. This CDR3 reads CASSYGTSTDTQYF. The CDR3 DNA is TGTGCCAGCAGCTACGGGACTAGCACAGATACGCAGTATTTT.

The chain uses TRBV2 and TRBJ2-5; D possibly corresponds to TRBD2 (6 bases). The CDR3 runs 18 residues. V dropped 1 base and J dropped 5 bases, with 23 bases sitting between them. Germline V lookup: CDR1 SNHLY, CDR2 FYNNEI. Here the CDR3 reads CASSEGAGWRDPLETQYF. For the CDR3, the DNA is TGTGCCAGCAGTGAAGGAGCGGGCTGGCGGGATCCACTGGAGACCCAGTACTTC.

This sequence joins TRBV27 and TRBJ2-1; the D gene is possibly TRBD1 (5 bases). V shed 5 bases and J shed 4 bases, with 12 bases lying between them. CDR3 length equals 14 residues. Germline assignment: CDR1 MNHEY and CDR2 SMNVEV (reference sequence). Here the CDR3 reads CASSAPNRYNEQFF. The DNA for the CDR3 is TGTGCCAGCAGTGCTCCCAACAGGTACAATGAGCAGTTCTTC.

This chain connects TRBV7-6 to TRBJ2-1; perhaps TRBD2 as D (5 bases). Germline loops: CDR1 SGHVS, CDR2 FNYEAQ. The V and J ends lost 2 bases and 7 bases respectively, with 12 bases between them. CDR3 size: 14 residues. The CDR3 sequence is CASSLRLAGNEQFF. CDR3 DNA: TGTGCCAGCAGCTTAAGGCTAGCCGGGAATGAGCAGTTCTTC.

The V gene is TRBV30, the J gene TRBJ2-2, with 9 nucleotides matching TRBD1. The CDR3 is 16 amino acids. V was pared by 4 bases and J by 7 bases, with 13 bases of the junction left unmatched. Germline V CDR1 and CDR2: GTSNPN, SVGIG (reference sequence). In DNA, the CDR3 is TGTGCCTGGATCAACTTTGGGACAGGGACCGGCGGGGAGCTGTTTTTT. Its protein product is CAWINFGTGTGGELFF.

The V call is TRBV27, the J call TRBJ2-7; a possible D gene is TRBD2 (5 bases). The CDR3 spans 16 residues. Trimming stripped 5 bases from V and 0 bases from J, with 17 bases between. Germline CDR1 is MNHEY and CDR2 is SMNVEV (reference sequence). DNA of the CDR3: TGTGCCAGCAGTCCCAGGCGGACTGGGAGCTCCTACGAGCAGTACTTC. This encodes CASSPRRTGSSYEQYF.

This sequence joins TRBV7-9 and TRBJ2-1, with 9 bases that match TRBD2. CDR1 is SEHNR and CDR2 is FQNEAQ in the germline V gene (reference sequence). After removal of 0 bases from V and 7 bases from J, the junction contained 1 base not matched to a gene. The CDR3 sequence is 14 residues long. The chain's CDR3 is CASSLASGSNEQFF. The CDR3 DNA is TGTGCCAGCAGCTTAGCTAGCGGGAGTAATGAGCAGTTCTTC. Looking up the rest from reference TRBV7-9 and TRBJ2-1 gives the full variable domain: DTGVSQNPRHKITKRGQNVTFRCDPISEHNRLYWYRQTLGQGPEFLTYFQNEAQLEKSRLLSDRFSAERPKGSFSTLEIQRTEQGDSAMYLCASSLASGSNEQFFGPGTRLTVL.

The V call is TRBV28, the J call TRBJ1-2; 9 positions agree with TRBD1. The CDR3 totals 15 residues. Germline CDR1 and CDR2: MDHEN and SYDVKM. After removal of 5 bases from V and 5 bases from J, the junction contained 9 bases not matched to a gene. CDR3 region: CASSRLGQGFYGYTF. DNA for the CDR3: TGTGCCAGCAGTCGACTGGGACAGGGCTTTTATGGCTACACCTTC.

The chain uses TRBV11-3 and TRBJ2-5; 7 nucleotides align to TRBD1. This CDR3 comprises 15 residues. Unmatched junction bases numbered 9, after V lost 4 bases and J lost 4 bases. Germline loops: CDR1 SGHNT, CDR2 YENEEA. The CDR3 DNA follows: TGTGCCAGCAGCTCCAGCCGGGACAGTTTAGAGACCCAGTACTTC. This gives the protein CASSSSRDSLETQYF.

This chain links TRBV11-1 with TRBJ2-2; D gene ambiguous. The CDR3 sequence is 15 residues long. V was clipped by 2 bases and J by 2 bases, with 9 bases between them. Germline CDR1 SGHAT, CDR2 FQDESV (reference sequence). The chain's CDR3 is CASSLPLGNTGELFF. The CDR3 nucleotides are TGTGCCAGCAGCTTACCATTGGGTAACACCGGGGAGCTGTTTTTT.

The rearrangement joins TRBV12-5 to TRBJ1-1; tentative D call: TRBD1 (6 bases). The CDR3 spans 15 residues. Germline V gene sequence: CDR1 LGHNT, CDR2 FRNRAP. Between the trimmed V and J ends, which lost 1 base and 0 bases, there was a span of 9 bases. The CDR3 DNA follows: TGTGCTAGTGGTTTGGGACAGGTTCTGAACACTGAAGCTTTCTTT. Amino acids: CASGLGQVLNTEAFF.